This TCR beta chain emerged from a study of blood T cell repertoires in COVID-19. Study context: Acute-phase and convalescent COVID-19 samples originated in the United States, Italy and Spain. Nucleic acid was either cDNA or gDNA, and it came from T cells, B-cell-depleted T cells, or PBMCs.

The germline V gene has CDR1 LNHNV and CDR2 YYDKDF (reference sequence). V lost 4 bases, J lost 4 bases, and 10 bases lay in between. The CDR3 spans 14 residues. This clone has just a few counts. Assay: immunoSEQ multiplex PCR; the TCRdb copy retains only in-frame clones and omits some. The sample holds tens of thousands of clones, roughly 86% seen once. The TCR comes from a woman of 80 years or more with acute or convalescent COVID-19. The chain uses TRBV15 and TRBJ2-2; no firm D call. Specimen: peripheral blood. This CDR3 is CATSKQQLTGELFF. CDR3 bases: TGTGCCACCAGCAAACAACAGCTCACCGGGGAGCTGTTTTTT.